This T cell receptor (beta chain) appears in the sequencing data of a study of blood T cell repertoires in COVID-19. The CDR3 is 14 amino acids. The germline V and J ends were trimmed by 4 bases and 3 bases, with 13 bases remaining between them. Germline CDR1 is SGDLS and CDR2 is YYNGEE. The repertoire was sequenced with immunoSEQ multiplex PCR; TCRdb's copy has only in-frame clones and lacks some. The sample has about 140,000 clones, more than 70% seen once. The receptor's source is an older woman with acute or convalescent COVID-19. The chain links TRBV9 to TRBJ1-2, with D possibly being TRBD1 (6 bases). Sequenced input: peripheral blood. The CDR3 is CASSKDSLYYGYTF. CDR3 coding DNA: TGTGCCAGCAGCAAGGACAGCCTCTACTATGGCTACACCTTC.